This record covers a single T cell receptor (beta chain). Libraries were prepared by immunoSEQ multiplex PCR; TCRdb keeps only in-frame clonotypes and omits some of them. Of fewer than 30,000 clones listed, roughly 90% are singletons. The sample comes from a study of preoperative IRX-2 immunotherapy in early breast cancer. Germline V gives CDR1 MDHEN, CDR2 SYDVKM. The V segment lost 5 bases and the J segment 7 bases; nucleotides outside the gene matches: 8. The CDR3 sequence is 14 residues long. Specified treatment: preoperative locoregional IRX-2 cytokine immunotherapy. Samples came from a phase Ib trial of preoperative locoregional IRX-2 cytokine immunotherapy.

This TCR was sampled from a human donor with breast cancer. This specimen was acquired from a patient treated with IRX-2 immunotherapy. The V and J genes are TRBV28 and TRBJ2-1; 7 bases fit TRBD2. The CDR3 DNA reads TGTGCCAGCAGTCTTGCGGGAGTGATTAATGAGCAGTTCTTC. Its protein product is CASSLAGVINEQFF.